Listed here are 2 T cell receptor beta chains from one sample, sequenced in a study of blood T cell repertoires in COVID-19. This table comes from immunoSEQ multiplex PCR, and its TCRdb copy is limited to in-frame clones, with some not included. Counted here are roughly 240,000 clones, roughly 85% occurring once; the ten biggest clones make up more than 4.5%. Sequenced input: peripheral blood. The receptors come from a middle-aged man with COVID-19, enrolled during active disease.

The chain is built from TRBV10-3 and TRBJ1-1; 9 bases are a match to TRBD1. J gave up 4 bases and V 3 bases, and 6 bases lay outside the gene matches. This CDR3 region has 15 residues. Germline lookup yields CDR1 ENHRY and CDR2 SYGVKD. The CDR3 reads CAISDRDRGVTEAFF. CDR3 bases: TGTGCCATCAGTGATCGCGACAGGGGGGTCACTGAAGCTTTCTTT.

The rearrangement joins TRBV7-2 to TRBJ2-3; D is ambiguous. Germline values: CDR1 SGHTA, CDR2 FQGNSA. The V end lost 6 bases, the J end lost 0 bases, and 7 bases lay between the germline ends. There are 13 residues in the CDR3. As DNA, the CDR3 is TGTGCCAGCAGTTCGACTAGCACAGATACGCAGTATTTT. This sequence encodes CASSSTSTDTQYF.